The 20 T cell receptor beta chains given below trace back to one sample, sequenced in a study of vaccination effects on CD4 cells after COVID-19. Investigators separated out CD4+ T cells once 10 days of culture had passed. Sequencing was performed with immunoSEQ multiplex PCR; in TCRdb, only in-frame clones are kept and a portion is missing. The sample includes 70,000 or so clones, 75% to 80% of them seen just once. Their recognized antigens are unknown. The sample was CD4+ T cells from PBMCs cultured without peptide, taken before COVID-19 vaccination. The origin of the receptors is a human donor who received a COVID-19 vaccine.

This clone was seen more than once but under ten times. The J gene is TRBJ1-4, the V gene TRBV11-2; no firm D call. Trimming removed 4 bases at V and 0 bases at J, with 12 bases between. Germline V gene sequence: CDR1 SGHAT, CDR2 FQNNGV. There are 16 residues in the CDR3. The CDR3 sequence is CASSSRRLATNEKLFF. The DNA of the CDR3 is TGTGCCAGCAGCTCCCGGCGACTTGCAACTAATGAAAAACTGTTTTTT.

The chain couples TRBV21-1 to TRBJ2-7. TRBV21-1 is assigned pseudogene status. This CDR3 has 14 amino acids. The chain's CDR3 is CASSPEKGSYEQYV. The CDR3 nucleotides read TGTGCCAGCAGCCCGGAAAAGGGCTCCTACGAGCAGTACGTC.

J is TRBJ1-2 and V is TRBV18; 8 bases are a match to TRBD1. CDR1 is KGHSH and CDR2 is LQKENI in the germline V gene. This CDR3 region has 16 residues. Trimming removed 3 bases from V and 7 bases from J; junction bases left unmatched: 13. The CDR3 DNA follows: TGTGCCAGCTCACCGCGAATATTACAGGGGGGTCTTGGCTACACCTTC. It specifies CASSPRILQGGLGYTF.

This rearrangement joins TRBV6-1 to TRBJ2-2; the D gene is possibly TRBD1 (5 bases). The CDR3 has 15 amino acids. The germline V gene has CDR1 MNHNS and CDR2 SASEGT. Trimming took 0 bases from V and 6 from J, leaving 11 bases between them. In DNA form, the CDR3 reads TGTGCCAGCAGTGAAGCACTCCAGGGTTCCGGGGAGCTGTTTTTT. Protein: CASSEALQGSGELFF.

CDR3 residues: CASSSDRGNSPLHF. In DNA form, the CDR3 reads TGCGCCAGCAGTTCGGACAGGGGAAATTCACCCCTCCACTTT. This rearrangement joins TRBV5-1 to TRBJ1-6; 9 bases agree with TRBD1. CDR1 is SGHRS and CDR2 is YFSETQ in the germline V gene. The CDR3 extends over 14 amino acids. J lost 7 bases, V lost 5 bases, and 4 bases had no gene match. Based on the CDR3 plus reference TRBV5-1 and TRBJ1-6, the full variable domain is KAGVTQTPRYLIKTRGQQVTLSCSPISGHRSVSWYQQTPGQGLQFLFEYFSETQRNKGNFPGRFSGRQFSNSRSEMNVSTLELGDSALYLCASSSDRGNSPLHFGNGTRLTVT.

The gene calls are TRBV6-5 and TRBJ2-1, with a weak D call TRBD2 (6 bases). V gave up 7 bases and J gave up 6 bases, with 13 bases separating them. CDR1 and CDR2 (germline): MNHEY, SVGAGI. CDR3 length: 13 amino acids. The CDR3 DNA sequence: TGTGCCAGCACTGGGACTTCCATCAATGAGCAGTTCTTC. Amino acid sequence: CASTGTSINEQFF.

The rearrangement joins TRBV28 to TRBJ1-5; TRBD1 might be the D (6 bases). Trimming pared 2 bases from V and 4 bases from J, leaving 15 bases between. Germline CDR1 and CDR2: MDHEN and SYDVKM. The CDR3 consists of 16 residues. The DNA of the CDR3 is TGTGCCAGCAGTTTAAGGGGGGCGGCGGGAAATCAGCCCCAGCATTTT. Translating it yields CASSLRGAAGNQPQHF.

This chain joins TRBV12-3 or TRBV12-4 and TRBJ2-7; 8 nucleotides match TRBD2. V was clipped by 8 bases and J by 2 bases; unmatched bases: 2. The CDR3 extends over 12 amino acids. The CDR3 DNA follows: TGTGCCAGCCCAGCGGGGGCCTACGAGCAGTACGTC. Its protein product is CASPAGAYEQYV.

This chain connects TRBV6-5 to TRBJ2-1; TRBD1 is a possible D gene (6 bases). Germline values: CDR1 MNHEY, CDR2 SVGAGI. The CDR3 contains 15 residues. Trimming removed 2 bases at V and 1 base at J, with 9 bases between. CDR3 sequence reads: CASSYDQGSYNEQFF. CDR3 nucleotides: TGTGCCAGCAGTTACGACCAGGGGTCCTACAATGAGCAGTTCTTC.

Here the CDR3 reads CASSNRGARAEAFF. CDR3 nucleotide sequence: TGTGCCAGTAGTAACCGGGGAGCGAGGGCTGAAGCTTTCTTT. V usage is TRBV19 and J usage is TRBJ1-1; D remains ambiguous. From germline, CDR1 is LNHDA and CDR2 SQIVND (reference sequence). This CDR3 region has 14 residues. Trimming took 4 bases from V and 6 from J, leaving 15 bases between them.

This clone was seen only a few times. The genes are TRBV19 and TRBJ1-5; D gene uncertain. The germline V gene encodes CDR1 LNHDA and CDR2 SQIVND (reference sequence). The V gene lost 2 bases and the J gene lost 9 bases, with 8 bases spanning the gap. The CDR3 runs to 12 residues. CDR3 nucleotide sequence: TGTGCCAGTAGTATAACGGGGAGGCCCCAGCATTTT. Residues: CASSITGRPQHF.

V and J are TRBV18 and TRBJ2-4, with 7 bases fitting TRBD2. Germline CDR1 reads KGHSH; CDR2 reads LQKENI. This CDR3 spans 13 amino acids. J gave up 10 bases and V 6 bases, and 9 bases lay outside the gene matches. CDR3 amino acids: CASSPGLVEIQYF. The CDR3 DNA is TGTGCCAGCTCCCCTGGACTAGTTGAGATTCAGTACTTC.

There are a few counts of this clone. This chain links TRBV19 with TRBJ1-1; 8 bases are shared with TRBD1. Germline assignment: CDR1 LNHDA and CDR2 SQIVND (reference sequence). The CDR3 has 16 residues. Trimming at V came to 5 bases and at J to 3 bases, leaving 11 bases not matched to a gene. For the CDR3, the DNA is TGTGCCAGTAGTCCTCGGACAGGGAATCAACACACTGAAGCTTTCTTT. It translates to CASSPRTGNQHTEAFF.

The chain couples TRBV7-9 to TRBJ2-3; 8 bases are shared with TRBD2. The CDR3 has 15 amino acids. From germline, CDR1 is SEHNR and CDR2 FQNEAQ (reference sequence). Trimming removed 4 bases from V and 3 bases from J; junction bases left unmatched: 6. The CDR3 reads CASSSERGPTDTQYF. The CDR3 region has the DNA TGTGCCAGCAGCTCCGAGCGGGGGCCTACAGATACGCAGTATTTT.

The chain employs TRBV25-1 and TRBJ1-1, with 7 bases identical to TRBD1. Germline values: CDR1 MGHDK, CDR2 SYGVNS. CDR3 length: 16 amino acids. With 5 bases clipped from V and 0 bases from J, the junction kept 9 bases outside the gene matches. CDR3 loop: CASSPLGGQMNTEAFF. The CDR3 coding sequence is TGTGCCAGCAGTCCGCTCGGGGGACAGATGAACACTGAAGCTTTCTTT.

V gene TRBV4-1 combines with J gene TRBJ1-4, with D maybe TRBD1 (5 bases). Deletions cut 3 bases from V and 7 bases from J, with 12 bases between. This CDR3 spans 14 amino acids. CDR1 is MGHRA, CDR2 YSYEKL, per germline. CDR3 coding DNA: TGCGCCAGCAGCCACAGGGATAGAGGTGAAAAACTGTTTTTT. It specifies CASSHRDRGEKLFF.

The table lists this clone with a few counts. V is TRBV12-5 and J is TRBJ1-4, with 9 bases lining up with TRBD1. CDR1 LGHNT and CDR2 FRNRAP come from the germline V gene. This CDR3 is 16 amino acids long. V gave up 0 bases and J gave up 6 bases; unmatched junction bases: 5. The CDR3 DNA follows: TGTGCTAGTGGTTTGGTACTGGGACAGGGTGATGAAAAACTGTTTTTT. It encodes CASGLVLGQGDEKLFF. Full variable domain (rest looked up from reference TRBV12-5 and TRBJ1-4): DARVTQTPRHKVTEMGQEVTMRCQPILGHNTVFWYRQTMMQGLELLAYFRNRAPLDDSGMPKDRFSAEMPDATLATLKIQPSEPRDSAVYFCASGLVLGQGDEKLFFGSGTQLSVL.

The chain joins TRBV7-8 to TRBJ1-1; D is perhaps TRBD1 (6 bases). The CDR3 is 19 residues long. V was pared by 2 bases and J by 5 bases, with 27 bases between. Germline CDR1 is SGHVS and CDR2 is FQNEAQ. The CDR3 is CASSLTHRSQGLMLTEAFF. For the CDR3, the DNA is TGTGCCAGCAGCTTAACACACAGATCACAGGGCTTGATGCTAACTGAAGCTTTCTTT.

This rearrangement joins TRBV7-2 to TRBJ2-3, with 8 positions matching TRBD2. The CDR3 is 14 amino acids. Germline CDR1 is SGHTA and CDR2 is FQGNSA. Unmatched junction bases numbered 7, after V lost 5 bases and J lost 6 bases. CDR3 DNA sequence: TGTGCCAGCAGCCCCGGGACTAGTTGGGATACGCAGTATTTT. It translates to CASSPGTSWDTQYF.

The chain recombines TRBV7-2 with TRBJ2-1; 7 nucleotides agree with TRBD1. V lost 5 bases to trimming and J lost 8 bases; unmatched junction nucleotides: 6. CDR1 and CDR2 from the germline V gene are SGHTA and FQGNSA. The CDR3 sequence is 13 residues long. The CDR3 bases are TGTGCCAGCAGCACGCCAACAGGGGATGAGCAGTTCTTC. Translated: CASSTPTGDEQFF. Looking up the rest from reference TRBV7-2 and TRBJ2-1 gives the full variable domain: GAGVSQSPSNKVTEKGKDVELRCDPISGHTALYWYRQSLGQGLEFLIYFQGNSAPDKSGLPSDRFSAERTGGSVSTLTIQRTQQEDSAVYLCASSTPTGDEQFFGPGTRLTVL.